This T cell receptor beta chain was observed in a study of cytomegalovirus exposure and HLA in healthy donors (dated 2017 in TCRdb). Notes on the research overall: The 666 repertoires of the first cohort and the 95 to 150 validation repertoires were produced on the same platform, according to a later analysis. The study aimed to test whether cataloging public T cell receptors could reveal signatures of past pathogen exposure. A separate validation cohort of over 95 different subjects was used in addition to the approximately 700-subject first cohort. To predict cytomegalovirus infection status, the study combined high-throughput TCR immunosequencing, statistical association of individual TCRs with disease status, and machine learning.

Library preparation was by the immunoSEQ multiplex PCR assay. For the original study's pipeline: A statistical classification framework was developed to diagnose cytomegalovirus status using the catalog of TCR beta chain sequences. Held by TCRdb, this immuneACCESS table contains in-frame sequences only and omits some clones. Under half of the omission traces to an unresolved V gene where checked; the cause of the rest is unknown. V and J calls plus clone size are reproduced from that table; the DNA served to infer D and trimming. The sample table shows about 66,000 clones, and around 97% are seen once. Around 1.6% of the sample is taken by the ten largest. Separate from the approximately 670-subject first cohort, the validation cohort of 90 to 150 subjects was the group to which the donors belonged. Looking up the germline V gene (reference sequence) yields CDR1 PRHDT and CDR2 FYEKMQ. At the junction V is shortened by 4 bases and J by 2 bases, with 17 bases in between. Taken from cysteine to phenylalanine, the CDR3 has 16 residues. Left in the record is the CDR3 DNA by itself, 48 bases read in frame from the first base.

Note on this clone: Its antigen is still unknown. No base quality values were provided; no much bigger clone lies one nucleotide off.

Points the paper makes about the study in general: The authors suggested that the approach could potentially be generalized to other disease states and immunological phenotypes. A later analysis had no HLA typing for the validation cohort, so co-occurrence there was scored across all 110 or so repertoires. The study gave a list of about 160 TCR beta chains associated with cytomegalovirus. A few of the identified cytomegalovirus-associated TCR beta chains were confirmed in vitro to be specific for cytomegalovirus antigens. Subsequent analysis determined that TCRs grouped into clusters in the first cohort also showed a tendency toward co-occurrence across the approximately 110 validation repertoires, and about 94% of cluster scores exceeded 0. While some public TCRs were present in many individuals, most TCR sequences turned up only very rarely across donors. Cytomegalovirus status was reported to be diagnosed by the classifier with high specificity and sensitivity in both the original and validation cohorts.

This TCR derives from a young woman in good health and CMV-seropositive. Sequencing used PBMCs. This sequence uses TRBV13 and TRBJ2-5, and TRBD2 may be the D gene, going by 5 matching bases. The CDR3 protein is CASSYRGTDIQETQYF. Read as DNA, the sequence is TGTGCCAGCAGCTACCGGGGAACGGATATACAAGAGACCCAGTACTTC.